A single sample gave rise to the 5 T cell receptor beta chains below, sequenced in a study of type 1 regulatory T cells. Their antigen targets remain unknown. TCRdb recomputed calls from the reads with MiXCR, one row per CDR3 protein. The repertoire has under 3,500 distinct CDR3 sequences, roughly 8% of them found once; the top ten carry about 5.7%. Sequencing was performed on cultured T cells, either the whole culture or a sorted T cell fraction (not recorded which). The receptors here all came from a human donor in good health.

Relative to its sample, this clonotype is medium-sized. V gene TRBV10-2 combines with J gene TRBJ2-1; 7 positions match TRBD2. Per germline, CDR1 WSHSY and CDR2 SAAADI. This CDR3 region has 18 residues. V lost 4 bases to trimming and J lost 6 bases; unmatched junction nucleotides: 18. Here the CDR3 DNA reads TGCGCCAGCAGTGGCAGACTAGCCCCCACCCGGGAGATCAATGAGCAGTTCTTC. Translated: CASSGRLAPTREINEQFF.

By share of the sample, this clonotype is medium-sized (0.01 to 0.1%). In DNA, the CDR3 is TGTGCCAGCTCACAGGGACTAAACCTATACAATGAGCAGTTCTTC. Its protein product is CASSQGLNLYNEQFF. This chain links TRBV18 with TRBJ2-1; 7 bases fit TRBD2. This CDR3 region has 15 residues. Trimming removed 4 bases from V and 4 bases from J; junction bases left unmatched: 7. In germline, CDR1 is KGHSH, CDR2 LQKENI.

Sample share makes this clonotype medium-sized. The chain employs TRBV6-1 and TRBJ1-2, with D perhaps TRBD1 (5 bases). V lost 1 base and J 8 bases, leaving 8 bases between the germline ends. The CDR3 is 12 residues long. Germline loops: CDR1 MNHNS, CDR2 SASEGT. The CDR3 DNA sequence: TGTGCCAGCAGTGAAGGGGGGTACGGCTACACCTTC. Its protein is CASSEGGYGYTF.

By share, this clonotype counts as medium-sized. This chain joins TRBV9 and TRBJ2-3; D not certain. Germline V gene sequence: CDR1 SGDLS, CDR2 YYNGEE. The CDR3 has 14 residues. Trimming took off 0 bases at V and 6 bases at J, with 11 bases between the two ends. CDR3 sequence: CASSVGLPLDTQYF. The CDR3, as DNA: TGTGCCAGCAGCGTAGGACTGCCACTGGATACGCAGTATTTT. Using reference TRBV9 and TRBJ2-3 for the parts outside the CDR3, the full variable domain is DSGVTQTPKHLITATGQRVTLRCSPRSGDLSVYWYQQSLDQGLQFLIQYYNGEERAKGNILERFSAQQFPDLHSELNLSSLELGDSALYFCASSVGLPLDTQYFGPGTRLTVL.

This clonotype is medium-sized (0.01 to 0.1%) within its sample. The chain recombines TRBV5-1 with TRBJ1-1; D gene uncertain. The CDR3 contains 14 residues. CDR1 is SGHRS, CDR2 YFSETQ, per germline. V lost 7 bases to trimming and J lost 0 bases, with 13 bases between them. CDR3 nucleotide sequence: TGCGCCAGCTCCCCCGGGCTTATGAACACTGAAGCTTTCTTT. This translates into CASSPGLMNTEAFF.